One T cell receptor beta chain is described in this entry. These data belong to a study of blood T cell repertoires in COVID-19. Background on the study: The study drew acute and convalescent COVID-19 samples from the United States, Italy and Spain. Sample material is recorded as cDNA or gDNA derived from T cells, B-cell-depleted T cells, or PBMCs.

Per the study methods: Nucleated cell number was recorded as an estimate derived from reference gene primer amplification. Generated by immunoSEQ multiplex PCR, the TCRdb table keeps only in-frame clones and is missing some. For V, J and clone size, that table is used; D and trimming come from the DNA. The data contain 130,000 to 150,000 clones, over 60% of them seen just once; the ten biggest clones take up under 15%. The CDR3 has 13 residues. V shed 6 bases and J shed 3 bases, with 11 bases lying between them. This chain connects TRBV12-3 or TRBV12-4 to TRBJ1-1; D might be TRBD1 (5 bases). The specimen sequenced was peripheral blood. This sequence originates from an elderly man with acute or convalescent COVID-19. CDR3 nucleotide sequence: TGTGCCAGCAGCTCCGACAGCCACACTGAAGCTTTCTTT. It encodes CASSSDSHTEAFF.